This record concerns one TCR beta chain sequence. Its antigen is as yet unknown. The data originate from a study of cytomegalovirus exposure and HLA in healthy donors. Study details: Earlier, roughly 120 million unique TCR beta sequences were recovered from around 190 million T cells by an analysis. Samples from HLA-typed donors yielded some 85 million unique TCRs in an early data release. Regarding the study as a whole: Sequencing had likely introduced a cluster of highly shared sequence variants as an artifact.

The CDR3 contains 14 residues. Germline loops: CDR1 SEHNR, CDR2 FQNEAQ (reference sequence). After removal of 1 base from V and 4 bases from J, the junction contained 3 bases not matched to a gene. Primers included in the PCR were 60 Vbeta and 13 Jbeta primers. TCRdb's copy holds only in-frame clones and misses some; the assay was immunoSEQ multiplex PCR. The sample carries 110,000 or so clones, under 90% recorded once. Sequencing was done on a sample of PBMCs. The chain recombines TRBV7-9 with TRBJ1-2; TRBD1 agrees at 7 bases. The clonotype comes from a woman between 18 and 29 years old in good health and CMV-seronegative. The CDR3: CASSLGQGAYGYTF. The CDR3 coding sequence is TGTGCCAGCAGCTTAGGACAGGGTGCCTATGGCTACACCTTC.